The 30 T cell receptor beta chains given below trace back to one sample, sequenced in a study of control samples from healthy donors and cancer patients. The repertoire was sequenced with immunoSEQ multiplex PCR; TCRdb's copy has only in-frame clones and lacks some. This sample yields about 42,000 clones, of which less than 90% are seen a single time; 47% belongs to the top ten. The sample consisted of blood. Every receptor here comes from a man aged 55 to 70 in good health.

The chain has TRBV7-2 and TRBJ2-7; no reliable D call. Germline loops: CDR1 SGHTA, CDR2 FQGNSA. The CDR3 runs to 13 residues. Between the trimmed V and J ends, which lost 0 bases and 3 bases, there was a span of 6 bases. As DNA, the CDR3 is TGTGCCAGCAGCTTAGCTCCAGACTACGAGCAGTACTTC. It is translated as CASSLAPDYEQYF.

The gene calls are TRBV18 and TRBJ2-4; TRBD1 matches at 7 bases. CDR1 and CDR2 (germline): KGHSH, LQKENI. Germline trimming cut 5 bases from V and 6 bases from J; bases unmatched to any gene: 10. The CDR3 totals 15 residues. The CDR3 reads CASSVGQPQGNIQYF. CDR3 nucleotide sequence: TGTGCCAGCTCAGTGGGACAGCCCCAAGGAAACATTCAGTACTTC.

The V call is TRBV5-1, the J call TRBJ1-1, with a weak D call TRBD1 (6 bases). Per germline, CDR1 SGHRS and CDR2 YFSETQ. This CDR3 region has 15 residues. Trimming removed 1 base at V and 2 bases at J, with 12 bases between. The CDR3 nucleotides are TGCGCCAGCAGCTTGACAGGGTCGGGTAACACTGAAGCTTTCTTT. Its protein is CASSLTGSGNTEAFF.

V is TRBV5-4 and J is TRBJ2-3; TRBD2 matches 8 bases. Germline CDR1 SGHNT, CDR2 YYREEE (reference sequence). The CDR3 length is 16 residues. V trimming: 4 bases; J trimming: 0 bases; junction bases outside the gene matches: 7. The CDR3 nucleotides read TGTGCCAGCAGCGGCCCGGGGGGGACTAGCACAGATACGCAGTATTTT. Protein sequence: CASSGPGGTSTDTQYF.

The V gene is TRBV9, the J gene TRBJ1-1, with D possibly matching TRBD1 (5 bases). CDR1 is SGDLS and CDR2 is YYNGEE in the germline V gene. The V gene lost 4 bases and the J gene lost 8 bases, with 12 bases spanning the gap. This CDR3 comprises 12 residues. CDR3 sequence (DNA): TGTGCCAGCAGCCCAGAGGGGTTCGAAGCTTTCTTT. This codes for CASSPEGFEAFF.

The V gene is TRBV7-9, the J gene TRBJ2-7; D not resolved. V lost 0 bases to trimming and J lost 2 bases, with 5 bases between them. Germline V CDR1 and CDR2: SEHNR, FQNEAQ (reference sequence). This CDR3 is 13 amino acids long. The CDR3, as DNA: TGTGCCAGCAGCTTAGCGGGAACCTACGAGCAGTACTTC. Its protein product is CASSLAGTYEQYF.

This chain links TRBV28 with TRBJ2-3, with 11 nucleotides matching TRBD2. CDR1 is MDHEN, CDR2 SYDVKM, per germline. Unmatched junction bases numbered 2, after V lost 2 bases and J lost 4 bases. The CDR3 covers 15 residues. The CDR3 reads CASSLGGLAADTQYF. The CDR3 bases are TGTGCCAGCAGTTTAGGGGGACTAGCGGCAGATACGCAGTATTTT.

This sequence joins TRBV5-1 and TRBJ2-7; 11 bases match TRBD1. CDR1 is SGHRS, CDR2 YFSETQ, per germline. Trimming removed 3 bases from V and 5 bases from J; junction bases left unmatched: 7. The CDR3 loop spans 15 amino acids. CDR3 residues: CASSSGDRGRNEQYF. As DNA, the CDR3 is TGCGCCAGCAGCTCCGGGGACAGGGGGAGGAACGAGCAGTACTTC.

This clone has more than one count but fewer than ten. V and J are TRBV7-2 and TRBJ1-1; D is undetermined. Per the germline V gene, CDR1 is SGHTA and CDR2 is FQGNSA. This CDR3 has 14 residues. V was pared by 1 base and J by 4 bases, with 10 bases between. In nucleotides, the CDR3 is TGTGCCAGCAGCTTAGGAGGGTCAGGCACTGAAGCTTTCTTT. It is translated as CASSLGGSGTEAFF.

This rearrangement joins TRBV4-1 to TRBJ2-3; TRBD2 matches 9 bases. CDR3 length equals 15 residues. CDR1 and CDR2 from the germline V gene are MGHRA and YSYEKL. Unmatched junction bases numbered 7, after V lost 4 bases and J lost 5 bases. CDR3 sequence: CASSLSGSPQDTQYF. Here the CDR3 DNA reads TGCGCCAGCAGCCTTAGCGGGAGCCCCCAAGATACGCAGTATTTT.

The chain recombines TRBV4-1 with TRBJ1-3; D is ambiguous. Trimming cost V 5 bases and J 0 bases, with 20 bases left between them. CDR1 MGHRA and CDR2 YSYEKL come from the germline V gene. The CDR3 is 18 residues long. The DNA for the CDR3 is TGCGCCAGCAGCTTCAACGTAGAAGGTGTGAGCTCTGGAAACACCATATATTTT. This codes for CASSFNVEGVSSGNTIYF.

This clone has a single count. This rearrangement joins TRBV10-3 to TRBJ1-5; no firm D call. The V gene's germline CDR1 is ENHRY and CDR2 SYGVKD. The ends were cut back, 3 bases at V and 0 bases at J, with 6 bases in the middle. The CDR3 totals 14 residues. The CDR3 DNA reads as TGTGCCATCAGTGACTGGAGTAGCAATCAGCCCCAGCATTTT. It is translated as CAISDWSSNQPQHF.

The chain joins TRBV5-6 to TRBJ1-2, with TRBD1 as a possible D gene (6 bases). Per the germline V gene, CDR1 is SGHDT and CDR2 is YYEEEE. Trimming left V 5 bases short and J 10 bases short, with 12 bases between. The CDR3 totals 11 residues. DNA for the CDR3: TGTGCCAGCAGGCGAGGGGGGGACTACACCTTC. This sequence encodes CASRRGGDYTF.

The chain employs TRBV14 and TRBJ2-2; D is undetermined. The CDR3 contains 14 residues. Germline V gene data show CDR1 as SGHDN and CDR2 as FVKESK. V was clipped by 6 bases and J by 5 bases, with 13 bases between them. CDR3 coding DNA: TGTGCCAGCAGGCCAAGCTTTGGAACCGGGGAGCTGTTTTTT. Translation: CASRPSFGTGELFF.

This clone was seen just once. The chain recombines TRBV27 with TRBJ2-1; tentatively, D is TRBD1 (5 bases). Germline V lookup: CDR1 MNHEY, CDR2 SMNVEV (reference sequence). This CDR3 spans 19 amino acids. V was cut by 0 bases and J by 3 bases, with 21 bases left in between. The CDR3 spells CASSLSFQDTQGIYNEQFF. CDR3 nucleotide sequence: TGTGCCAGCAGTTTATCGTTTCAGGATACCCAGGGCATCTACAATGAGCAGTTCTTC.

V gene TRBV4-1 combines with J gene TRBJ2-5; no firm D call. CDR3 size: 14 residues. Germline V gene sequence: CDR1 MGHRA, CDR2 YSYEKL. V lost 1 base and J 4 bases, leaving 10 bases between the germline ends. The CDR3 loop reads CASSQALWGETQYF. In DNA, the CDR3 is TGCGCCAGCAGCCAAGCTCTCTGGGGAGAGACCCAGTACTTC.

This clone was observed a few times. The chain joins TRBV7-2 to TRBJ2-2, with D perhaps TRBD1 or TRBD2 (5 bases each). The CDR3 runs to 15 residues. Trimming left V 5 bases short and J 6 bases short, with 16 bases between. Looked up from germline, CDR1 is SGHTA and CDR2 is FQGNSA. The CDR3 reads CASSLVVRGPGELFF. CDR3 nucleotides: TGTGCCAGCAGCCTTGTGGTGAGGGGCCCCGGGGAGCTGTTTTTT.

The CDR3 nucleotides read TGTGCCAGCAGTTCAGGGGGAGCCGAGGGGGCCAACGTCCTGACTTTC. Translated: CASSSGGAEGANVLTF. V and J are TRBV28 and TRBJ2-6; 7 bases are shared with TRBD1. The germline V gene encodes CDR1 MDHEN and CDR2 SYDVKM. After removal of 4 bases from V and 4 bases from J, the junction contained 7 bases not matched to a gene. The CDR3 is 16 amino acids. The full variable domain, in which reference TRBV28 and TRBJ2-6 provide the parts outside the CDR3, is DVKVTQSSRYLVKRTGEKVFLECVQDMDHENMFWYRQDPGLGLRLIYFSYDVKMKEKGDIPEGYSVSREKKERFSLILESASTNQTSMYLCASSSGGAEGANVLTFGAGSRLTVL.

J is TRBJ2-3 and V is TRBV4-3; TRBD2 is a possible D gene (6 bases). Germline assignment: CDR1 LGHNA and CDR2 YSLEER. There are 16 residues in the CDR3. V lost 5 bases, J lost 1 base, and 16 bases lay in between. The CDR3 bases are TGCGCCAGCAGCTATGATCGCCCGGGGGGCACAGATACGCAGTATTTT. This codes for CASSYDRPGGTDTQYF.

V is TRBV7-2 and J is TRBJ1-4; D is unresolved. CDR3 length equals 13 residues. Germline loops: CDR1 SGHTA, CDR2 FQGNSA. Trimming pared 5 bases from V and 7 bases from J, leaving 11 bases between. The CDR3 protein is CASSPTRGEKLFF. For the CDR3, the DNA is TGTGCCAGCAGCCCTACTCGGGGTGAAAAACTGTTTTTT.

This clone was observed once. The V gene is TRBV28, the J gene TRBJ1-1; 7 bases line up with TRBD1. This CDR3 region has 13 residues. The V gene's germline CDR1 is MDHEN and CDR2 SYDVKM. Trimming cost V 6 bases and J 4 bases; bases outside gene matches: 5. In DNA form, the CDR3 reads TGTGCCAGCAGCCCTACAGGGGTCACTGAAGCTTTCTTT. Protein product: CASSPTGVTEAFF. The complete variable domain, with remaining parts taken from reference TRBV28 and TRBJ1-1, reads DVKVTQSSRYLVKRTGEKVFLECVQDMDHENMFWYRQDPGLGLRLIYFSYDVKMKEKGDIPEGYSVSREKKERFSLILESASTNQTSMYLCASSPTGVTEAFFGQGTRLTVV.

The chain has TRBV9 and TRBJ1-1; no firm D call. The CDR3 is made up of 14 amino acids. Germline values: CDR1 SGDLS, CDR2 YYNGEE. Trimming took off 0 bases at V and 4 bases at J, with 10 bases between the two ends. Written as DNA, the CDR3 is TGTGCCAGCAGCGTAGACCCCTCGTCCACTGAAGCTTTCTTT. Its translation is CASSVDPSSTEAFF.

This clone occurred once. This rearrangement joins TRBV28 to TRBJ2-5; D is ambiguous. Germline V CDR1 and CDR2: MDHEN, SYDVKM. The CDR3 contains 13 residues. With 6 bases removed from V and 5 bases from J, the gap between germline ends came to 13 bases. CDR3 protein: CASRISGSETQYF. CDR3 in DNA: TGTGCCAGCAGGATCTCTGGATCGGAGACCCAGTACTTC.

The rearrangement joins TRBV27 to TRBJ1-5, with 7 bases lining up with TRBD1. Germline CDR1 MNHEY, CDR2 SMNVEV (reference sequence). The CDR3 consists of 15 residues. Trimming cost V 6 bases and J 4 bases; bases outside gene matches: 9. DNA for the CDR3: TGTGCCAGCAGGGGGTTAGGGGGCGGGAATCAGCCCCAGCATTTT. Translation gives CASRGLGGGNQPQHF.

The V call is TRBV9, the J call TRBJ2-1; 7 bases are a match to TRBD2. This CDR3 is 14 amino acids long. V was clipped by 3 bases and J by 9 bases; unmatched bases: 9. CDR1 and CDR2 (germline): SGDLS, YYNGEE. For the CDR3, the DNA is TGTGCCAGCAGCGGCGGGACTAACGGCCGTGAGCAGTTCTTC. This encodes CASSGGTNGREQFF.

This rearrangement joins TRBV4-2 to TRBJ1-1; 7 bases agree with TRBD1. Trimming cost V 3 bases and J 0 bases; bases outside gene matches: 7. This CDR3 has 16 amino acids. The germline CDR1 and CDR2 sequences are LGHNA and YNFKEQ. The CDR3 nucleotides are TGTGCCAGCAGCCAGGCGACAGGGATTATGAACACTGAAGCTTTCTTT. This encodes CASSQATGIMNTEAFF.

Here the CDR3 DNA reads TGTGCCTGGAGGATAGGGTCTAGCGGGGGGACCTGGGGCTACAATGAGCAGTTCTTC. Amino acids: CAWRIGSSGGTWGYNEQFF. The V call is TRBV30, the J call TRBJ2-1, with 11 bases fitting TRBD2. The CDR3 has 19 amino acids. Germline V gene sequence: CDR1 GTSNPN, CDR2 SVGIG (reference sequence). The V segment lost 3 bases and the J segment 3 bases; nucleotides outside the gene matches: 16.

The V call is TRBV6-5, the J call TRBJ2-7; D is tentatively TRBD1 or TRBD2 (6 bases each). The V and J ends lost 6 bases and 4 bases respectively, with 10 bases between them. Germline V gene data show CDR1 as MNHEY and CDR2 as SVGAGI. The CDR3 spans 12 residues. The CDR3 DNA reads as TGTGCCAGCAGGGGGGCGGGGTACGAGCAGTACTTC. Residues: CASRGAGYEQYF.

The CDR3 coding sequence is TGCAGCGTTGAAGCCCCCCGGGACTTGAGCTCTGGGGCCAACGTCCTGACTTTC. Encoded protein: CSVEAPRDLSSGANVLTF. This chain uses TRBV29-1 with TRBJ2-6, with D perhaps matching TRBD2 (6 bases). The CDR3 spans 18 residues. Per germline, CDR1 SQVTM and CDR2 ANQGSEA. Between the trimmed V and J ends, which lost 1 base and 0 bases, there was a span of 16 bases.

This chain joins TRBV7-9 and TRBJ2-1; D perhaps matches TRBD1 (5 bases). Germline V CDR1 and CDR2: SEHNR, FQNEAQ (reference sequence). The CDR3 covers 15 residues. Deletions cut 4 bases from V and 7 bases from J, with 17 bases between. CDR3 amino acids: CASSSQPAGKNEQFF. CDR3 DNA: TGTGCCAGCAGCTCCCAACCTGCAGGGAAGAATGAGCAGTTCTTC.